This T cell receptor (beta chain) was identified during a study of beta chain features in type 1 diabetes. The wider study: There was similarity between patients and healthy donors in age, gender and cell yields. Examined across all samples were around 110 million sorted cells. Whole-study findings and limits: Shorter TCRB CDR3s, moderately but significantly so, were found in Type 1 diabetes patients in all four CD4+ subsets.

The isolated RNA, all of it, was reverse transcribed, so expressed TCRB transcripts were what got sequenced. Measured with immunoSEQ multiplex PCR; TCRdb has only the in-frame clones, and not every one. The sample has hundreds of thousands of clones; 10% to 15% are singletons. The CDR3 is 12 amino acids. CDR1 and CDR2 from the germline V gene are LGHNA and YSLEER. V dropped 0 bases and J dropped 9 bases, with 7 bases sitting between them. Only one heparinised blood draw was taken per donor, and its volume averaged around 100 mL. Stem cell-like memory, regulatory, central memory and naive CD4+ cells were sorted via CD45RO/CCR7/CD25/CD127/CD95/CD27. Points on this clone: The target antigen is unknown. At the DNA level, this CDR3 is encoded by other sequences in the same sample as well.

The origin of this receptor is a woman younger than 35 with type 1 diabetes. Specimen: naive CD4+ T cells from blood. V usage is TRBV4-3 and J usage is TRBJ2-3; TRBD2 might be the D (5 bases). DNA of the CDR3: TGCGCCAGCAGCCAAGATTCGGGGACGCAGTATTTT. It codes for CASSQDSGTQYF.